The subject of this entry is one TCR beta chain. This sample was included in a study of cytomegalovirus exposure and HLA in healthy donors. Trimming at V came to 6 bases and at J to 2 bases, leaving 6 bases not matched to a gene. This CDR3 region has 15 residues. Germline V gene lookup returns CDR1 MNHNY and CDR2 SVGAGI (reference sequence). The primer mix had 60 Vbeta and 13 Jbeta primers. TCRdb's table, derived via immunoSEQ multiplex PCR, lists solely in-frame clones and lacks some. The sample includes about 180,000 clones, roughly 82% seen only once; the top ten take about 1.5%. The specimen was PBMCs. This chain joins TRBV6-6 and TRBJ1-2, with 10 bases fitting TRBD1. This TCR was recovered from a middle-aged man in good health and CMV-seronegative. The CDR3 DNA reads as TGTGCCAGCAGCTGGGGACAGGGGACGAACTATGGCTACACCTTC. It codes for CASSWGQGTNYGYTF.